The 16 T cell receptor beta chains given below trace back to one sample, sequenced in a study of T cell clonality in common variable immunodeficiency. General study results and limits: In common variable immunodeficiency, TCR beta chains reportedly carried fewer deletions and N-nucleotide insertions.

TCRdb's table, derived via immunoSEQ multiplex PCR, lists solely in-frame clones and lacks some. The data show approximately 35,000 clones, with none appearing a single time. For these receptors, no antigen is known. Sample: peripheral blood mononuclear cells. All receptors come from a human donor with common variable immunodeficiency.

This clone was seen a handful of times. The sequenced fragment ends 3 residues before the CDR3 boundary, so the rest is inferred from the germline J gene. This chain links TRBV2 with TRBJ2-1; D unclear. Germline V gives CDR1 SNHLY, CDR2 FYNNEI. This CDR3 spans 15 amino acids. With 6 bases removed from V and 0 bases from J, the gap between germline ends came to 12 bases. The CDR3: CASRPLVSSYNEQFF. The covered CDR3 bases are TGTGCCAGCAGGCCACTCGTAAGCTCCTACAATGAG.

This clone was counted between two and nine times. The CDR3 goes on 3 residues after the read ends, and that part is filled in from the germline J gene. V is TRBV7-3 and J is TRBJ2-3; 7 bases are a match to TRBD1. This CDR3 spans 16 amino acids. The V and J ends lost 5 bases and 0 bases, in that order; junction bases with no gene match: 8. The germline V gene has CDR1 SGHTA and CDR2 FQGTGA. The sequenced CDR3 bases are TGTGCCAGCAGCCCGACAGGGTCTTCTAGCACAGATACG. Translated, it gives CASSPTGSSSTDT. From start to end, the CDR3 is CASSPTGSSSTDTQYF.

Concerning this clone: The read comes to an end 3 residues before the CDR3 does, leaving the germline J gene to fill in the end. The genes are TRBV19 and TRBJ2-2; D is possibly TRBD1 or TRBD2 (5 bases each). The CDR3 contains 17 residues. Germline loops: CDR1 LNHDA, CDR2 SQIVND (reference sequence). V gave up 5 bases and J gave up 7 bases, with 23 bases separating them. CDR3 sequence: CASSPPRQGVEVGELFF. CDR3 DNA (partial): TGTGCCAGTAGTCCCCCCAGGCAGGGAGTTGAGGTCGGGGAG.

This clone has only a few counts. The read ends 3 residues before the CDR3 terminus; that terminus is restored from the germline J gene. The chain links TRBV19 to TRBJ2-1; TRBD2 aligns across 13 bases. This CDR3 has 20 residues. J gave up 6 bases and V 7 bases, and 21 bases lay outside the gene matches. The V gene's germline CDR1 is LNHDA and CDR2 SQIVND (reference sequence). The CDR3 DNA, read in part, is TGTGCCAGTAAGGAACAGGGACTCGAACTAGCGGGGGGGATCACCAATGAG. Its translation: CASKEQGLELAGGITNE. The full CDR3 reads CASKEQGLELAGGITNEQFF.

As to this clone: The CDR3 extends 3 residues past the end of the read, so its final part is completed from the germline J gene. This sequence joins TRBV20-1 and TRBJ2-7, with D possibly matching TRBD1 (7 bases). Looked up from germline, CDR1 is DFQATT and CDR2 is SNEGSKA (reference sequence). V was shortened by 6 bases and J by 4 bases, with 19 bases between the two germline ends. The CDR3 is 14 residues long. The sequenced part of the CDR3 DNA is TGCAGTGCGTTTCCGACAGGGAGGTTGTACGAG. Translated: CSAFPTGRLYE. In full, the CDR3 is CSAFPTGRLYEQYF.

This clone came up a few times. The read ends 3 residues before the CDR3 terminus; that terminus is restored from the germline J gene. V gene TRBV18 combines with J gene TRBJ1-1; no definite D call. The CDR3 is 13 amino acids. Trimming removed 2 bases at V and 1 base at J, with 5 bases between. Germline loops: CDR1 KGHSH, CDR2 LQKENI. The CDR3 reads CASSPKGNTEAFF. CDR3 DNA (partial): TGTGCCAGCTCACCAAAGGGGAACACTGAA.

In its sample, this clone was seen a few times. Coverage ceases 3 residues before the CDR3 finishes, and the germline J gene fills in the end. The rearrangement uses TRBV18 and TRBJ1-1; tentative D call: TRBD1 (5 bases). The germline CDR1 and CDR2 sequences are KGHSH and LQKENI. V was pared by 3 bases and J by 3 bases, with 8 bases between. The CDR3 runs 13 residues. CDR3 DNA, as far as it was read: TGTGCCAGCTCACCGTCCAGGGACACTGAA. Translated: CASSPSRDTE. From start to end, the CDR3 is CASSPSRDTEAFF.

This clone was seen a few times. The missing CDR3 end, 3 residues past where the read stops, is filled in from the germline J gene. The gene calls are TRBV2 and TRBJ2-3; a weak D match, TRBD1 (5 bases). V shed 4 bases and J shed 3 bases, with 8 bases lying between them. The V gene's germline CDR1 is SNHLY and CDR2 FYNNEI. This CDR3 spans 13 amino acids. The sequenced CDR3 bases are TGTGCCAGCAGTGGGCAGGGAACAGATACG. Translating gives CASSGQGTDT. The CDR3 in its entirety is CASSGQGTDTQYF.

Comment on this clone: From the germline J gene comes the end of the CDR3, since the read stops 3 residues before it. The chain has TRBV18 and TRBJ2-1; the match to TRBD2 covers 10 bases. Germline CDR1 KGHSH, CDR2 LQKENI. V dropped 0 bases and J dropped 5; count of bases not matched to a gene: 4. The CDR3 covers 16 residues. CDR3 bases read: TGTGCCAGCTCACCACCAGCGGGGGGGCGGAACAATGAG. It encodes CASSPPAGGRNNE. The entire CDR3 reads CASSPPAGGRNNEQFF.

This clone was counted ten times or more. The sequenced part of the CDR3 DNA is TGTGCCAGCTCCCTGGGGGGGACAGGGAACACCGGGGAG. It yields the protein CASSLGGTGNTGE. Given in full, the CDR3 is CASSLGGTGNTGELFF. The J gene is TRBJ2-2, the V gene TRBV2, with a possible D match to TRBD1 (8 bases). The read ends 3 residues early relative to the CDR3; the germline J gene fills the gap. This CDR3 is built from 16 residues. In germline, CDR1 is SNHLY, CDR2 FYNNEI. Trimming shortened V by 8 bases and J by 1 base, and 17 bases separated the two germline ends. Variable domain in full (rest from reference TRBV2 and TRBJ2-2): EPEVTQTPSHQVTQMGQEVILRCVPISNHLYFYWYRQILGQKVEFLVSFYNNEISEKSEIFDDQFSVERPDGSNFTLKIRSTKLEDSAMYFCASSLGGTGNTGELFFGEGSRLTVL.

The sample holds a few counts of this clone. The covered CDR3 bases are TGCAGTGCTAGAGATCCCTTAACTAGCGGCTCCTACAATGAG. Protein: CSARDPLTSGSYNE. The entire CDR3 protein is CSARDPLTSGSYNEQFF. The chain employs TRBV20-1 and TRBJ2-1; 8 bases match TRBD2. The read ends 3 residues shy of where the CDR3 ends; the end is completed using the germline J gene. The CDR3 runs 17 residues. V lost 0 bases to trimming and J lost 0 bases; unmatched junction nucleotides: 7. Germline lookup yields CDR1 DFQATT and CDR2 SNEGSKA (reference sequence).

This clone was picked up a small number of times. The sequenced fragment ends 3 residues before the CDR3 boundary, so the rest is inferred from the germline J gene. This chain connects TRBV6-2 or TRBV6-3 to TRBJ1-4; TRBD1 matches 9 bases. Germline loops: CDR1 MNHEY, CDR2 SVGEGT. The CDR3 is 16 amino acids. The trim removed 0 bases at V and 8 bases at J, leaving 7 bases unmatched. CDR3 bases read: TGTGCCAGCAGTTACTCGAGGACAGGGGATAGGGAAAAA. Its protein is CASSYSRTGDREK. The CDR3 reads in full as CASSYSRTGDREKLFF.

Comment on this clone: The observed sequence ends 3 residues before the CDR3 terminus, with the missing tail filled in from the germline J gene. The chain joins TRBV19 to TRBJ1-1, with 8 bases matching TRBD1. CDR3 size: 13 residues. Germline CDR1 LNHDA, CDR2 SQIVND (reference sequence). V shed 5 bases and J 7 bases; nucleotides not matched to a gene: 6. The sequenced CDR3 bases are TGTGCCAGTAGTGTGGACAGGGAGGGTGAA. This translates into CASSVDREGE. The CDR3, in full, reads CASSVDREGEAFF.

Concerning this clone itself: The read ends 3 residues shy of where the CDR3 ends; the end is completed using the germline J gene. V and J are TRBV18 and TRBJ1-6; 7 bases are a match to TRBD1. Trimming cost V 3 bases and J 5 bases; bases outside gene matches: 1. Germline-derived CDR1 and CDR2 are KGHSH and LQKENI. The CDR3 loop spans 14 amino acids. The part of the CDR3 DNA that was read is TGTGCCAGCTCACCCGGACAGGATAATTCACCC. Protein sequence: CASSPGQDNSP. The complete CDR3 protein is CASSPGQDNSPLHF. Complete variable domain (other parts from reference TRBV18 and TRBJ1-6): NAGVMQNPRHLVRRRGQEARLRCSPMKGHSHVYWYRQLPEEGLKFMVYLQKENIIDESGMPKERFSAEFPKEGPSILRIQQVVRGDSAAYFCASSPGQDNSPLHFGNGTRLTVT.

This clone was seen many times. Coverage ceases 3 residues before the CDR3 finishes, and the germline J gene fills in the end. The chain uses TRBV5-1 and TRBJ1-1; TRBD1 agrees at 8 bases. The V segment lost 4 bases and the J segment 0 bases; nucleotides outside the gene matches: 8. This CDR3 contains 16 residues. CDR1 and CDR2 from the germline V gene are SGHRS and YFSETQ. CDR3 bases read: TGCGCCAGCAGCCTGGACGGACAGGGCATGAACACTGAA. Translation: CASSLDGQGMNTE. The entire CDR3 is CASSLDGQGMNTEAFF.

In its sample, this clone was seen a few times. The CDR3 end lies 3 residues beyond the end of the read and is filled in from the germline J gene. This rearrangement joins TRBV2 to TRBJ1-6, with 7 bases fitting TRBD1. The CDR3 consists of 14 residues. The V gene end was trimmed by 5 bases and the J gene end by 8 bases; junction bases not matched to a gene: 6. The germline gives CDR1 SNHLY, CDR2 FYNNEI. The part of the CDR3 DNA that was read is TGTGCCAGCAGTTTACAGGGGCCGGATTCACCC. It codes for CASSLQGPDSP. The full-length CDR3 reads as CASSLQGPDSPLHF.